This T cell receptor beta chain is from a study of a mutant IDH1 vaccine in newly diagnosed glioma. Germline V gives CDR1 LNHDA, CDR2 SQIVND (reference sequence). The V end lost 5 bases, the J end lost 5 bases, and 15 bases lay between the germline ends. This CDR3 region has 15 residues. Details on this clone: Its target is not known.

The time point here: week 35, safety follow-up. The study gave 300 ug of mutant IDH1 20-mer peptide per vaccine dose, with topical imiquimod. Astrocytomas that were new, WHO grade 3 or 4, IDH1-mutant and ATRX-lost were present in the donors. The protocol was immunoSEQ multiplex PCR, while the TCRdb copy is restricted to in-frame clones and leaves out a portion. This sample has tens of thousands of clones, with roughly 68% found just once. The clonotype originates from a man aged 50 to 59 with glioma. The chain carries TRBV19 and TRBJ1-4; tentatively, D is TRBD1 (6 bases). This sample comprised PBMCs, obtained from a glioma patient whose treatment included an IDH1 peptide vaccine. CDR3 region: CASSGFGDTNEKLFF. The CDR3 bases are TGTGCCAGTAGTGGTTTCGGGGACACCAATGAAAAACTGTTTTTT.